The rows below give T cell receptor beta chains drawn from one sample of a study of OX40 agonist ivuxolimab in advanced cancers. Produced via immunoSEQ multiplex PCR; TCRdb's table is partial and in-frame only. The table lists 90,000 to 95,000 clones, roughly 86% of them singletons. Here the sequenced sample was CD4+ or CD8+ T cells sorted from blood, taken in a trial of the OX40 agonist ivuxolimab. These receptors came from an adult with an advanced solid tumor such as melanoma, head and neck, liver or kidney cancer. Each CDR3 is given with its conserved first and last residue. Each record gives: CDR3 length, V gene, J gene, D gene, clone size, CDR3 protein, CDR3 DNA. The D gene is left open where the match is weak. Size values are once, few and many counts, or a class for expanded clones, and some rows have none.

>16|TRBV9|TRBJ2-3|TRBD2|NA
CASSPGTSGILDTQYF
TGTGCCAGCAGCCCAGGGACTAGCGGGATCCTCGATACGCAGTATTTT
>16|TRBV21-1|TRBJ2-7|NA|NA
CASSIRDTGGSYEQYF
TGTGCCAGCAGCATCCGAGACACCGGAGGATCCTACGAGCAGTACTTC
>13|TRBV6-5|TRBJ1-1|NA|NA
CASRPVQNTEAFF
TGTGCCAGCAGGCCGGTCCAGAACACTGAAGCTTTCTTT
>13|TRBV5-1|TRBJ1-2|TRBD1|NA
CASSSGGNYGYTF
TGCGCCAGCAGCTCAGGGGGGAACTATGGCTACACCTTC
>15|TRBV27|TRBJ1-2|TRBD1|NA
CASSGGQNFNYGYTF
TGTGCCAGCAGTGGGGGACAGAACTTTAACTATGGCTACACCTTC
>14|TRBV6-5|TRBJ1-4|NA|NA
CASSYDAGDEKLFF
TGTGCCAGCAGTTATGACGCAGGGGATGAAAAACTGTTTTTT
>16|TRBV19|TRBJ1-2|TRBD1|NA
CASSVPQGASNYGYTF
TGTGCCAGTAGTGTCCCGCAGGGGGCGAGTAACTATGGCTACACCTTC
>14|TRBV5-4|TRBJ1-1|NA|NA
CASSLSQMNTEAFF
TGTGCCAGCAGCTTGTCACAGATGAACACTGAAGCTTTCTTT
>15|TRBV30|TRBJ2-7|TRBD2|NA
CAWSVGGGRSYEQYF
TGTGCCTGGAGTGTAGGAGGCGGGAGGTCCTACGAGCAGTACTTC
>18|TRBV10-1|TRBJ2-1|TRBD2|NA
CASSERGGRTGSYNEQFF
TGCGCCAGCAGTGAGCGGGGAGGGAGGACCGGCTCCTACAATGAGCAGTTCTTC
>15|TRBV10-1|TRBJ2-3|TRBD2|NA
CASSETRTSTDTQYF
TGCGCCAGCAGTGAGACCCGGACTAGTACAGATACGCAGTATTTT
>15|TRBV6-5|TRBJ2-2|NA|NA
CASSYRATTTGELFF
TGTGCCAGCAGTTACCGGGCTACCACCACCGGGGAGCTGTTTTTT
>18|TRBV7-8|TRBJ2-4|TRBD2|NA
CASSLVGLAGVAKNIQYF
TGTGCCAGCAGCTTAGTCGGACTAGCGGGAGTTGCCAAAAACATTCAGTACTTC
>16|TRBV5-8|TRBJ2-1|TRBD1|NA
CASSTGQGSLNNEQFF
TGTGCCAGCAGCACCGGACAGGGATCCCTTAACAATGAGCAGTTCTTC
>14|TRBV30|TRBJ2-7|TRBD2|NA
CAWSEGRGGYEQYF
TGTGCCTGGAGCGAGGGGAGGGGTGGGTACGAGCAGTACTTC
>16|TRBV27|TRBJ2-1|NA|once
CASSLAAGGAYNEQFF
TGTGCCAGCAGTTTAGCAGCGGGCGGAGCCTACAATGAGCAGTTCTTC
>12|TRBV28|TRBJ1-2|NA|NA
CASSLDSYGYTF
TGTGCCAGCAGCCTAGACAGCTATGGCTACACCTTC
>15|TRBV4-1|TRBJ1-2|NA|NA
CASSQEGTSNYGYTF
TGCGCCAGCAGCCAAGAAGGGACTTCTAACTATGGCTACACCTTC
>16|TRBV5-1|TRBJ2-1|TRBD2|NA
CASSRAGTSENNEQFF
TGCGCCAGCAGCCGCGCGGGGACTAGCGAAAACAATGAGCAGTTCTTC
>15|TRBV6-5|TRBJ2-7|TRBD2|NA
CASSYSITSGSEQYF
TGTGCCAGCAGTTACTCGATAACTAGCGGGAGCGAGCAGTACTTC
>15|TRBV7-2|TRBJ2-1|TRBD2|NA
CASSGGLALRNEQFF
TGTGCCAGCAGCGGGGGACTAGCCTTAAGGAATGAGCAGTTCTTC
>15|TRBV7-8|TRBJ2-1|NA|NA
CASSLESLGGDEQFF
TGTGCCAGCAGCTTAGAGTCCCTAGGGGGGGATGAGCAGTTCTTC
>16|TRBV11-2|TRBJ2-5|NA|few
CASSLVGGGYQETQYF
TGTGCCAGCAGCTTAGTGGGGGGCGGGTACCAAGAGACCCAGTACTTC
>13|TRBV10-2|TRBJ2-7|TRBD2|NA
CASRELAVYEQYF
TGCGCCAGCAGAGAACTAGCGGTCTACGAGCAGTACTTC